This TCR beta chain comes out of a study of control samples from healthy donors and cancer patients. Germline V gives CDR1 MNHEY, CDR2 SMNVEV (reference sequence). This CDR3 spans 14 amino acids. V lost 2 bases and J 6 bases, leaving 14 bases between the germline ends. Produced via immunoSEQ multiplex PCR; TCRdb's table is partial and in-frame only. The sample holds some 87,000 clones, roughly 84% seen once. The sequenced sample was PBMCs. The TCR originated in a man aged 55 to 70 with head and neck cancer. The chain is built from TRBV27 and TRBJ2-7, with D possibly being TRBD2 (6 bases). The CDR3: CASSLGLALGEQYF. As DNA, the CDR3 is TGTGCCAGCAGTTTAGGGCTAGCGTTGGGCGAGCAGTACTTC.